This T cell receptor (beta chain) was identified in a study of CD8+ T cells in alopecia areata. This clone was seen once. The CDR3 covers 15 residues. Germline assignment: CDR1 SEHNR and CDR2 FQNEAQ (reference sequence). V lost 7 bases and J lost 0; bases outside the gene matches: 5. Noted treatment: oral pan-JAK inhibitor, 5-10 mg twice daily. cDNA serving as the sequencing template came from extracted, reverse transcribed RNA. Only in-frame clones appear in the TCRdb table, and some are missing; sequencing was by immunoSEQ multiplex PCR. Among around 300,000 clones, 50% to 75% were seen once, and the ten largest hold about 0.93%.

Sequenced material: CD4+ T cells sorted from blood, taken around week 52, from a patient treated with tofacitinib. This sequence joins TRBV7-9 and TRBJ2-3; 9 positions match TRBD2. The receptor was isolated from a human donor with alopecia areata. The CDR3 loop is CASTRAGGSTDTQYF. The CDR3 DNA reads TGTGCCAGCACCCGAGCGGGGGGTAGCACAGATACGCAGTATTTT.